This T cell receptor beta chain was recorded in a study of OX40 agonist ivuxolimab in advanced cancers. V trimming: 7 bases; J trimming: 2 bases; junction bases outside the gene matches: 7. CDR3 length: 14 residues. Germline V gene data show CDR1 as MNHEY and CDR2 as SVGAGI. Profiling relied on immunoSEQ multiplex PCR, and the TCRdb table lists in-frame clones only, not all of them. This table holds 85,000 to 120,000 clones, approximately 90% found once. Sequencing was performed on CD4+ or CD8+ T cells sorted from blood, taken in a trial of the OX40 agonist ivuxolimab. The chain links TRBV6-5 to TRBJ1-2; 7 bases are a match to TRBD1. This TCR was recovered from an adult with an advanced solid tumor such as melanoma, head and neck, liver or kidney cancer. The CDR3 protein is CASIPTTGNYGYTF. Here the CDR3 DNA reads TGTGCCAGCATCCCCACGACAGGGAACTATGGCTACACCTTC.